Below, 2 T cell receptor beta chains from the same sample are listed, as sequenced in a study of OX40 agonist ivuxolimab in advanced cancers. Assay used: immunoSEQ multiplex PCR; TCRdb lists only in-frame clones, some missing. Of about 88,000 clones listed, around nine tenths were seen once; the top ten hold about 1.5%. Source: CD4+ or CD8+ T cells sorted from blood, taken in a trial of the OX40 agonist ivuxolimab. Receptors were obtained from an adult with an advanced solid tumor such as melanoma, head and neck, liver or kidney cancer.

The chain joins TRBV5-1 to TRBJ2-1; TRBD1 matches at 8 bases. After removal of 4 bases from V and 5 bases from J, the junction contained 14 bases not matched to a gene. Germline loops: CDR1 SGHRS, CDR2 YFSETQ. The CDR3 is 17 residues long. In nucleotides, the CDR3 is TGCGCCAGCAGCCAGGGGACAGGTAGTCTTTTGCACAATGAGCAGTTCTTC. Protein sequence: CASSQGTGSLLHNEQFF.

In this sample, this clone turned up a few times. CDR3 nucleotide sequence: TGCGCCAGCAGCCAAGTAGGGGGGATATTGGAGCAGTACTTC. Translation: CASSQVGGILEQYF. This chain joins TRBV4-3 and TRBJ2-7; D is perhaps TRBD1 or TRBD2 (6 bases each). There are 14 residues in the CDR3. Germline V gives CDR1 LGHNA, CDR2 YSLEER. V was shortened by 1 base and J by 7 bases, with 14 bases between the two germline ends.